The table lists the clone carrying this T cell receptor beta chain with many counts. What it binds is unknown. The CDR3 consists of 13 residues. The germline CDR1 and CDR2 sequences are MNHEY and SMNVEV (reference sequence). Trimming cost V 5 bases and J 4 bases; bases outside gene matches: 5. Hyperthyroidism was newly diagnosed in patients aged 18 to 65 (duration under 2 months). The record originates from a study of T cells in Graves' hyperthyroidism and ophthalmopathy. Regarding the study as a whole: The majority of expanded thyroid clonotypes above 0.001 also appeared in blood.

TCR beta CDR3 sequences were amplified from RNA transcripts. Primed by the HTBI set, a first-round RT-PCR was run on the TCR CDR3. TCRdb reprocessed the multiplex PCR reads with MiXCR, giving one entry per CDR3 protein. The top ten clones hold less than 6% of a sample with almost 600,000 distinct CDR3 sequences, about 14% of them seen once. The TCR originated in a woman aged 25 to 39 with Graves' hyperthyroidism that later progressed to Graves' ophthalmopathy. The source material was blood. The chain recombines TRBV27 with TRBJ2-7, with 7 positions matching TRBD2. In DNA form, the CDR3 reads TGTGCCAGCAGTCTAGCGGTAAGATACGAGCAGTACTTC. Protein sequence: CASSLAVRYEQYF.